Each of the 17 T cell receptor beta chains below was sequenced from the same sample in a study of regulatory T cells in long-lasting Graves disease. Library construction for TCR beta used iRepertoire HTBI primers and Arm-PCR of CDR3 regions. Via MiXCR, TCRdb re-called the multiplex PCR reads, giving one row per CDR3 protein. The table shows 530,000 or so distinct CDR3 sequences, with 15% to 20% occurring only once. Stated time point: newly diagnosed GD, antithyroid drugs for less than 3 months. RNA isolated from PBMCs was used to make the TCR library. The sample was also reused in another study, on T cells in Graves' hyperthyroidism and ophthalmopathy.

The sample was peripheral blood mononuclear cells (PBMCs), taken at new diagnosis, from a patient treated with antithyroid drugs. All receptors derive from a man between 18 and 35 years old with Graves disease.

This clonotype was observed many times. The conserved phenylalanine or tryptophan normally closing the CDR3 is absent here, so this likely arose from a read error. No DNA is shown, since the ends of the CDR3 on it are uncertain; the CDR3 is the one TCRdb lists. CDR3 residues: CASSYSRQS. The J gene is TRBJ1-2, the V gene TRBV6-5. The CDR3 is 9 residues long, ends included. Germline V gene sequence: CDR1 MNHEY, CDR2 SVGAGI.

Regarding this clonotype: A read error may be the cause here, since a much bigger clone is one base away. The chain joins TRBV7-9 to TRBJ1-2, with D unresolved. Germline values: CDR1 SEHNR, CDR2 FQNEAQ (reference sequence). CDR3 length equals 12 residues. V lost 1 base and J lost 6, with 6 bases in between. This chain's CDR3 is CASSLGADGYTF. In nucleotides, the CDR3 is TGTGCCAGCAGCTTAGGTGCGGATGGCTACACCTTC.

This clonotype came up many times. The chain couples TRBV27 to TRBJ2-1, with 7 bases identical to TRBD2. With 6 bases clipped from V and 6 bases from J, the junction kept 8 bases outside the gene matches. This CDR3 comprises 14 residues. Germline V gene lookup returns CDR1 MNHEY and CDR2 SMNVEV (reference sequence). The CDR3 reads CASRPAGSRNEQFF. CDR3 in DNA: TGTGCCAGCAGACCAGCGGGATCTCGCAATGAGCAGTTCTTC.

This clonotype was counted once. The gene calls are TRBV24-1 and TRBJ2-3; D possibly corresponds to TRBD1 (6 bases). The length of the CDR3 is 12 residues. The V gene lost 7 bases and the J gene lost 4 bases, with 8 bases spanning the gap. The germline gives CDR1 KGHDR, CDR2 SFDVKD. CDR3 DNA: TGTGCCACCAGGGACAGCTCAGATACGCAGTATTTT. Protein: CATRDSSDTQYF.

At least ten counts were recorded for this clonotype. V gene TRBV11-2 combines with J gene TRBJ2-7, with D tentatively TRBD1 (5 bases). Trimming cost V 7 bases and J 4 bases, with 11 bases left between them. The germline V gene encodes CDR1 SGHAT and CDR2 FQNNGV. The CDR3 is made up of 12 amino acids. This CDR3 is CASTYRLYEQYF. Written as DNA, the CDR3 is TGTGCCAGCACCTACAGGCTTTACGAGCAGTACTTC.

This clonotype was observed at least ten times. J is TRBJ1-4 and V is TRBV12-3 or TRBV12-4; perhaps TRBD1 as D (5 bases). The CDR3 consists of 14 residues. V lost 3 bases to trimming and J lost 6 bases, with 11 bases between them. Here the CDR3 reads CASSFGAVDEKLFF. CDR3 bases: TGTGCCAGCAGTTTTGGGGCTGTGGATGAAAAACTGTTTTTT.

The gene calls are TRBV24-1 and TRBJ2-1; no firm D call. Trimming left V 1 base short and J 10 bases short, with 10 bases between. There are 13 residues in the CDR3. CDR1 is KGHDR and CDR2 is SFDVKD in the germline V gene. CDR3 region: CATSDFAGIEQFF. The CDR3 DNA reads as TGTGCCACCAGTGATTTTGCTGGGATAGAGCAGTTCTTC.

There are many counts of this clonotype. This sequence joins TRBV12-3 or TRBV12-4 and TRBJ1-2; D remains unclear. CDR3 length: 13 amino acids. The germline V and J ends were trimmed by 6 bases and 4 bases, with 12 bases remaining between them. The CDR3 sequence: CASSSGTFYGYTF. CDR3 DNA sequence: TGTGCCAGCAGCTCGGGAACCTTCTATGGCTACACCTTC.

Comments on this clonotype: This clone may be a read error of a much larger clone one base away. CDR3 sequence (DNA): TGTGCCAGCAGCCTGCGCCGGACTAGCGGGAGTCTTGAGACCCAGTACTTC. Protein sequence: CASSLRRTSGSLETQYF. V usage is TRBV7-9 and J usage is TRBJ2-5, with 13 positions matching TRBD2. With 5 bases clipped from V and 5 bases from J, the junction kept 11 bases outside the gene matches. The CDR3 is 17 residues long. Germline CDR1 is SEHNR and CDR2 is FQNEAQ (reference sequence).

The chain couples TRBV7-9 to TRBJ1-6; 8 positions match TRBD1. The germline V gene encodes CDR1 SEHNR and CDR2 FQNEAQ (reference sequence). V lost 1 base, J lost 7 bases, and 3 bases stayed unmatched. CDR3 size: 15 residues. Written as DNA, the CDR3 is TGTGCCAGCAGCTTAGGACAGGGGCGGAATTCACCCCTCCACTTT. It codes for CASSLGQGRNSPLHF.

This clonotype was observed at least ten times. The rearrangement uses TRBV6-1 and TRBJ2-6, with a tentative D call TRBD1 (6 bases). CDR3 length: 18 residues. V was shortened by 10 bases and J by 0 bases, with 22 bases between the two germline ends. Germline V lookup: CDR1 MNHNS, CDR2 SASEGT. The CDR3 loop is CATGAETDDPSGANVLTF. The CDR3 nucleotides are TGTGCCACAGGGGCGGAAACCGACGACCCCTCTGGGGCCAACGTCCTGACTTTC.

This clonotype was detected only a few times. The chain employs TRBV11-1 and TRBJ2-7; the match to TRBD1 covers 9 bases. V shed 4 bases and J 7 bases; nucleotides not matched to a gene: 8. The V gene's germline CDR1 is SGHAT and CDR2 FQDESV (reference sequence). This CDR3 contains 14 residues. CDR3 nucleotide sequence: TGTGCCAGCAGCTCCGGGACAGGGACGGTTGAGCAGTACTTC. Its translation: CASSSGTGTVEQYF.

Only a few counts were recorded for this clonotype. Since a far larger clone is one base different, this is likely a read error. The chain has TRBV6-2 or TRBV6-3 and TRBJ2-1, with D perhaps matching TRBD2 (6 bases). CDR3 length: 15 amino acids. Looked up from germline, CDR1 is MNHEY and CDR2 is SVGEGT. Deletions cut 5 bases from V and 8 bases from J, with 19 bases between. The CDR3 DNA reads as TGTGCCAGCAGTGGAGGGAATAGTCGGTCTGATGAGCAGTTCTTC. It yields the protein CASSGGNSRSDEQFF.

The chain links TRBV24-1 to TRBJ2-1; D possibly corresponds to TRBD1 (5 bases). The germline gives CDR1 KGHDR, CDR2 SFDVKD. Trimming stripped 3 bases from V and 8 bases from J, with 7 bases between. This CDR3 region has 12 residues. The DNA for the CDR3 is TGTGCCACCAGTGATCCAGGGTATGAGCAGTTCTTC. Its protein product is CATSDPGYEQFF.

This chain connects TRBV7-9 to TRBJ2-2; perhaps TRBD1 as D (7 bases). In germline, CDR1 is SEHNR, CDR2 FQNEAQ (reference sequence). Trimming cost V 5 bases and J 5 bases, with 18 bases left between them. The CDR3 spans 16 residues. CDR3 DNA: TGTGCCAGCAGCAGGGCGGAGGGGGCCAGGACCGGGGAGCTGTTTTTT. Protein sequence: CASSRAEGARTGELFF.

CDR3 sequence reads: CASSEVRTGTSGGTF. CDR3 nucleotides: TGTGCCAGCAGTGAAGTGAGGACAGGGACCTCCGGCGGGACCTTC. V and J are TRBV6-1 and TRBJ1-2; 8 nucleotides match TRBD1. V was pared by 1 base and J by 14 bases, with 15 bases of the junction left unmatched. CDR3 length: 15 residues. The germline V gene encodes CDR1 MNHNS and CDR2 SASEGT.

This clonotype was seen many times. The chain is built from TRBV5-1 and TRBJ2-1, with D perhaps TRBD1 or TRBD2 (5 bases each). The V gene's germline CDR1 is SGHRS and CDR2 YFSETQ. V gave up 5 bases and J gave up 5 bases, with 14 bases separating them. The CDR3 length is 14 residues. The CDR3 nucleotides are TGCGCCAGCAGTCCCGCGTGGGGGAACAATGAGCAGTTCTTC. Its translation: CASSPAWGNNEQFF.